This T cell receptor (beta chain) appears in the sequencing data of a study of Graves' ophthalmopathy and Graves' hyperthyroidism. Study summary: Peripheral blood sampling occurred at initial diagnosis, before any treatment.

The authors enrolled newly diagnosed hyperthyroidism patients aged 18 to 65 with under 2 months' duration. Establishment of the diagnosis relied upon clinical symptoms, serum thyroxine, TRAb, thyroid ultrasound and orbital computed tomography. This clonotype showed up many times. Its specificity is not known. Amplification of the TCR beta CDR3 regions used RNA transcripts (as template). HTBI primers were used in a first-round RT-PCR, which preceded a second-round multiplex PCR. TCRdb called the multiplex PCR reads again in MiXCR, with one record for every CDR3 protein. The profile shows about 620,000 distinct CDR3 sequences, about 24% of them singletons. Study outcomes and limitations: For predicting ophthalmopathy progression, the model had roughly 70% sensitivity and approximately 72% specificity.

Germline V gene sequence: CDR1 MNHNS, CDR2 SASEGT. This CDR3 is built from 19 residues. V lost 4 bases and J lost 1; bases outside the gene matches: 17. V gene TRBV6-1 combines with J gene TRBJ2-5; TRBD2 matches at 8 bases. Sequencing was done on a sample of peripheral blood. The receptor's source is a woman younger than 35 with stable Graves' hyperthyroidism. Some clones in this sample may be carry-over from other donors' samples. The CDR3 protein is CASSGGGCGRRWVQETQYF. CDR3 sequence (DNA): TGTGCCAGCAGTGGAGGGGGATGCGGGAGGAGGTGGGTCCAAGAGACCCAGTACTTC.